These 8 T cell receptor beta chains were sequenced from one sample in a study of blood T cell repertoires in COVID-19. The table came from immunoSEQ multiplex PCR; TCRdb's copy has only in-frame clones and leaves some out. The data show roughly 110,000 clones, with around 90% seen just once and about 5.3% held by the top ten. Sequencing input: peripheral blood. These TCRs come from a man aged 40-49 years with active or convalescent COVID-19.

The chain couples TRBV4-3 to TRBJ1-4; TRBD1 aligns across 7 bases. The J segment lost 8 bases and the V segment lost 1 base, leaving 7 bases of the junction unmatched. Looked up from germline, CDR1 is LGHNA and CDR2 is YSLEER. The CDR3 extends over 15 amino acids. DNA for the CDR3: TGCGCCAGCAGCCAAGGTGGCAGGGGGTGGGAAAAACTGTTTTTT. The encoded protein is CASSQGGRGWEKLFF.

The chain carries TRBV18 and TRBJ2-7; 10 bases line up with TRBD1. The CDR3 has 15 residues. Germline lookup yields CDR1 KGHSH and CDR2 LQKENI. Losses at the gene ends were 3 bases for V and 6 bases for J; bases not matched to a gene: 8. The CDR3 bases are TGTGCCAGCTCACCCGGGACAGGGGTGGTGAGCGAGCAGTACTTC. This gives the protein CASSPGTGVVSEQYF.

The chain uses TRBV11-2 and TRBJ2-1; perhaps TRBD1 as D (5 bases). Trimming took off 2 bases at V and 0 bases at J, with 20 bases between the two ends. The germline CDR1 and CDR2 sequences are SGHAT and FQNNGV. This CDR3 is built from 19 residues. The CDR3: CASSLKFLQGRSSYNEQFF. The CDR3 bases are TGTGCCAGCAGCTTAAAATTTCTGCAGGGCCGGAGCTCCTACAATGAGCAGTTCTTC.

The rearrangement uses TRBV7-9 and TRBJ2-7, with 7 bases lining up with TRBD1. The CDR3 sequence is 15 residues long. V was clipped by 1 base and J by 2 bases; unmatched bases: 5. Germline loops: CDR1 SEHNR, CDR2 FQNEAQ (reference sequence). CDR3 amino acids: CASSLDRGYTYEQYF. In DNA, the CDR3 is TGTGCCAGCAGCTTAGACAGGGGATATACCTACGAGCAGTACTTC.

The chain has TRBV30 and TRBJ2-5; D possibly corresponds to TRBD2 (7 bases). Germline CDR1 is GTSNPN and CDR2 is SVGIG (reference sequence). This CDR3 has 15 amino acids. The germline V and J ends were trimmed by 5 bases and 6 bases, with 22 bases remaining between them. CDR3 loop: CAWGEGGPGGQTQYF. CDR3 DNA: TGTGCCTGGGGCGAGGGGGGGCCGGGTGGACAGACCCAGTACTTC.

The chain joins TRBV5-1 to TRBJ2-5, with TRBD2 matching 12 bases. The J segment lost 6 bases and the V segment lost 4 bases, leaving 4 bases of the junction unmatched. This CDR3 has 14 amino acids. Germline CDR1 reads SGHRS; CDR2 reads YFSETQ. CDR3 sequence (DNA): TGCGCCAGCAGCCCCGGACTAGCGGGGAAGACCCAGTACTTC. Protein: CASSPGLAGKTQYF.

The V call is TRBV7-9, the J call TRBJ2-7, with D unresolved. The germline V and J ends were trimmed by 5 bases and 2 bases, with 13 bases remaining between them. Germline assignment: CDR1 SEHNR and CDR2 FQNEAQ (reference sequence). This CDR3 is built from 14 residues. This CDR3 reads CASSRITDTYEQYF. CDR3 coding DNA: TGTGCCAGCAGCCGTATAACAGATACCTACGAGCAGTACTTC.

The V call is TRBV7-3, the J call TRBJ1-1, with D perhaps matching TRBD1 (6 bases). Germline values: CDR1 SGHTA, CDR2 FQGTGA. CDR3 size: 16 residues. V shed 5 bases and J shed 1 base, with 17 bases lying between them. The CDR3 DNA reads TGTGCCAGCAGCCCGAGAGGGGGTGCAGGGAACACTGAAGCTTTCTTT. Amino acid sequence: CASSPRGGAGNTEAFF. The variable domain in full, completed from reference TRBV7-3 and TRBJ1-1, reads GAGVSQTPSNKVTEKGKYVELRCDPISGHTALYWYRQSLGQGPEFLIYFQGTGAADDSGLPNDRFFAVRPEGSVSTLKIQRTERGDSAVYLCASSPRGGAGNTEAFFGQGTRLTVV.